The rows below give T cell receptor beta chains drawn from one sample of a study of T cells after yellow fever vaccination. TCRdb fed the 5' RACE reads into MiXCR, producing one record per CDR3 protein. The table includes 610,000 or so distinct CDR3 sequences, over 9% detected once. Sequencing used PBMCs, obtained on the day of the yellow fever booster vaccination. These receptors were obtained from a man aged 25 to 45 who received the YFV17D yellow fever vaccine. Each CDR3 is given with its conserved first and last residue. The order of the fields is J gene, D gene, clone size, V gene, CDR3 DNA, CDR3 protein. The D gene is left open where the match is weak. For some rows the clone size is stated as once, few or many, or as a class when expanded; others skip it.

J gene: TRBJ1-5
D gene: -
clone size: few
V gene: TRBV14
CDR3 DNA: TGTGCCAGCAGTCGGTCGCGCTCTGACCCCCAGCATTTT
CDR3 protein: CASSRSRSDPQHF

J gene: TRBJ2-7
D gene: TRBD2
clone size: few
V gene: TRBV12-3/TRBV12-4
CDR3 DNA: TGTGCCAGCAGTGCCGCCGCAGCGGGAGTGAGCGAGCAGTACTTC
CDR3 protein: CASSAAAAGVSEQYF

J gene: TRBJ2-7
D gene: -
clone size: few
V gene: TRBV7-9
CDR3 DNA: TGTGCCAGCAGCTTAGAGGGGGGGATCTCCTACGAGCAGTACTTC
CDR3 protein: CASSLEGGISYEQYF

J gene: TRBJ2-3
D gene: -
clone size: few
V gene: TRBV21-1
CDR3 DNA: TGTGCCGGGTACGAGGATACGCAGTATTTT
CDR3 protein: CAGYEDTQYF

J gene: TRBJ2-1
D gene: TRBD1
clone size: -
V gene: TRBV7-3
CDR3 DNA: TGTGCCAGCAGCCCAGGGGGAACGGCCTACAATGAGCAGTTCTTC
CDR3 protein: CASSPGGTAYNEQFF

J gene: TRBJ2-3
D gene: -
clone size: -
V gene: TRBV6-6
CDR3 DNA: TGTGCCAGCTTCCGGGGGCGCACAGATACGCAGTATTTT
CDR3 protein: CASFRGRTDTQYF

J gene: TRBJ1-2
D gene: -
clone size: few
V gene: TRBV7-9
CDR3 DNA: TGTGCCAGCAGCTTAGTTTGGGACGCCTATGGCTACACCTTC
CDR3 protein: CASSLVWDAYGYTF

J gene: TRBJ1-6
D gene: -
clone size: -
V gene: TRBV7-8
CDR3 DNA: TGTGCCAGCAGCTTATATGGGGAGGCCTATAATTCACCCCTCCACTTT
CDR3 protein: CASSLYGEAYNSPLHF

J gene: TRBJ2-1
D gene: TRBD2
clone size: few
V gene: TRBV12-3/TRBV12-4
CDR3 DNA: TGTGCCAGCAGGACTAGCGGGCTGTCCTACAATGAGCAGTTCTTC
CDR3 protein: CASRTSGLSYNEQFF

J gene: TRBJ2-7
D gene: -
clone size: few
V gene: TRBV6-1
CDR3 DNA: TGTGCCAGCAGTCCGGGACACACCTACGAGCAGTACTTC
CDR3 protein: CASSPGHTYEQYF

J gene: TRBJ1-6
D gene: -
clone size: -
V gene: TRBV10-2
CDR3 DNA: TGCGCCAGCAGTGAGCTGGATAATTCACCCCTCCACTTT
CDR3 protein: CASSELDNSPLHF

J gene: TRBJ1-5
D gene: -
clone size: few
V gene: TRBV18
CDR3 DNA: TGTGCCAGCTCACGCCTTACGGAGCAGCCCCAGCATTTT
CDR3 protein: CASSRLTEQPQHF

J gene: TRBJ2-1
D gene: -
clone size: few
V gene: TRBV7-2
CDR3 DNA: TGTGCCAGCAGCTTAGCGCTGGGGGTAGAGCAGTTCTTC
CDR3 protein: CASSLALGVEQFF

J gene: TRBJ1-1
D gene: -
clone size: few
V gene: TRBV3-1
CDR3 DNA: TGTGCCAGCAGCCAAGTTGAACACAAGAACACTGAAGCTTTCTTT
CDR3 protein: CASSQVEHKNTEAFF

J gene: TRBJ2-1
D gene: -
clone size: few
V gene: TRBV7-2
CDR3 DNA: TGTGCCAGCAGCTTTTCGACTCCTTTAAAGGGGCAGTTCTTC
CDR3 protein: CASSFSTPLKGQFF

J gene: TRBJ2-2
D gene: TRBD1
clone size: many
V gene: TRBV5-1
CDR3 DNA: TGCGCCAGCACCACCCCCACCGGGACAGGGGCCCACACCGGGGAGCTGTTTTTT
CDR3 protein: CASTTPTGTGAHTGELFF

J gene: TRBJ2-1
D gene: TRBD2
clone size: -
V gene: TRBV5-1
CDR3 DNA: TGCGCCAGCAGCTTGCAACTAGCGGTTTACAATGAGCAGTTCTTC
CDR3 protein: CASSLQLAVYNEQFF

J gene: TRBJ2-3
D gene: -
clone size: -
V gene: TRBV7-9
CDR3 DNA: TGTGCCTGTCCCACCGGGACGGAGCAGTATTTT
CDR3 protein: CACPTGTEQYF

J gene: TRBJ2-3
D gene: TRBD2
clone size: -
V gene: TRBV5-1
CDR3 DNA: TGCGCCAGCAGCTCGGGAGGGACTAGTGAGTCAGATACGCAGTATTTT
CDR3 protein: CASSSGGTSESDTQYF

J gene: TRBJ1-2
D gene: -
clone size: few
V gene: TRBV21-1
CDR3 DNA: TGTGCCACTCGGAGGGGTGGCAGCTATGGCTACACCTTC
CDR3 protein: CATRRGGSYGYTF

J gene: TRBJ2-1
D gene: -
clone size: few
V gene: TRBV5-1
CDR3 DNA: TGCGCCAGCAGCTCCCTCCCCCTCGCCTCGACGACCTACAATGAGCAGTTCTTC
CDR3 protein: CASSSLPLASTTYNEQFF

J gene: TRBJ1-3
D gene: -
clone size: once
V gene: TRBV7-2
CDR3 DNA: TGTGCCAGCAGCTCCCGGGGTCAGGGATCCGGAAACACCATATATTTT
CDR3 protein: CASSSRGQGSGNTIYF

J gene: TRBJ2-7
D gene: -
clone size: few
V gene: TRBV7-9
CDR3 DNA: TGTGCCAGCAGCTTAGCCCCCACAGGGCGGAAGCAGTACTTC
CDR3 protein: CASSLAPTGRKQYF

J gene: TRBJ2-1
D gene: -
clone size: -
V gene: TRBV30
CDR3 DNA: TGTGCCTGGAGTTACAGGGACAATGAGCAGTTCTTC
CDR3 protein: CAWSYRDNEQFF